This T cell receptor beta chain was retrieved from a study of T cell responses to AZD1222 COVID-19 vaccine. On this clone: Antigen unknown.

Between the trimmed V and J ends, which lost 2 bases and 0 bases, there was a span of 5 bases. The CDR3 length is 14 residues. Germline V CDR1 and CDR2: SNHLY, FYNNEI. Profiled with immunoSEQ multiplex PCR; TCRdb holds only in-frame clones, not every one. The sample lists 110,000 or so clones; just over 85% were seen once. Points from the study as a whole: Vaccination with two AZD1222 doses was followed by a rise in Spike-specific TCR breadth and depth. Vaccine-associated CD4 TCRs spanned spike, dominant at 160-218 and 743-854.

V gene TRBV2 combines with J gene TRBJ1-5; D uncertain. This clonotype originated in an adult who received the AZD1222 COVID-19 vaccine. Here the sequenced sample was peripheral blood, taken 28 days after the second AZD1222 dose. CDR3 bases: TGTGCCAGCAGTGAACAGGTTAGCAATCAGCCCCAGCATTTT. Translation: CASSEQVSNQPQHF.